This is a list of T cell receptor beta chains from one sample in a study of a mutant IDH1 vaccine in newly diagnosed glioma. Profiled with immunoSEQ multiplex PCR; TCRdb holds only in-frame clones, not every one. The table includes about 30,000 clones, approximately 80% detected once. Sequencing used PBMCs, obtained from a glioma patient treated with radiotherapy, temozolomide or both. These TCRs come from a man under 40 with glioma. Both conserved end residues are part of each CDR3. Each record gives: V gene, CDR3 length, clone size, CDR3 protein. Some rows have no size entry. The others give once, few or many, or a class for an expanded clone.

v_call: TRBV6-5; cdr3_length: 15; clone_size: once; cdr3_aa: CASSYLAGSTDTQYF
v_call: TRBV4-2; cdr3_length: 16; clone_size: NA; cdr3_aa: CASRQELAGGTDTQYF
v_call: TRBV6-1; cdr3_length: 15; clone_size: NA; cdr3_aa: CASSEGGGQIYGYTF
v_call: TRBV6-1; cdr3_length: 15; clone_size: NA; cdr3_aa: CASRQLVYSNQPQHF
v_call: TRBV7-8; cdr3_length: 14; clone_size: NA; cdr3_aa: CASSPRDDYNEQFF
v_call: TRBV28; cdr3_length: 14; clone_size: NA; cdr3_aa: CASSIPDRGYGYTF
v_call: TRBV5-1; cdr3_length: 15; clone_size: few; cdr3_aa: CASSSDPGLAGEQYF
v_call: TRBV15; cdr3_length: 14; clone_size: NA; cdr3_aa: CATSRDRDRGGYTF
v_call: TRBV5-1; cdr3_length: 13; clone_size: few; cdr3_aa: CASSLRASFEQYF
v_call: TRBV28; cdr3_length: 14; clone_size: NA; cdr3_aa: CASSLSGGNTEAFF
v_call: TRBV6-1; cdr3_length: 13; clone_size: once; cdr3_aa: CASIPTVAAEAFF
v_call: TRBV4-3; cdr3_length: 14; clone_size: NA; cdr3_aa: CASSQDTSSYEQYF
v_call: TRBV7-9; cdr3_length: 12; clone_size: NA; cdr3_aa: CASSLNDQPQHF
v_call: TRBV7-9; cdr3_length: 14; clone_size: NA; cdr3_aa: CASSLVRDNEKLFF
v_call: TRBV6-6; cdr3_length: 13; clone_size: NA; cdr3_aa: CASSEWTSSRQYF
v_call: TRBV7-9; cdr3_length: 16; clone_size: NA; cdr3_aa: CASSRKETGRSYGYTF
v_call: TRBV5-1; cdr3_length: 16; clone_size: NA; cdr3_aa: CASSISHGATNEKLFF
v_call: TRBV14; cdr3_length: 17; clone_size: NA; cdr3_aa: CASSRQIAGVNTGELFF
v_call: TRBV27; cdr3_length: 13; clone_size: once; cdr3_aa: CASSSQMNTEAFF
v_call: TRBV6-1; cdr3_length: 15; clone_size: NA; cdr3_aa: CASSVDGEQTDTQYF
v_call: TRBV18; cdr3_length: 15; clone_size: few; cdr3_aa: CASSPGSRGSYEQYF
v_call: TRBV11-2; cdr3_length: 13; clone_size: NA; cdr3_aa: CASSLGRRDGYTF
v_call: TRBV5-1; cdr3_length: 13; clone_size: NA; cdr3_aa: CASSWDLGGELFF
v_call: TRBV19; cdr3_length: 15; clone_size: few; cdr3_aa: CASSMRTYTNTEAFF
v_call: TRBV6-1; cdr3_length: 11; clone_size: NA; cdr3_aa: CGASRGYEQYF
v_call: TRBV5-1; cdr3_length: 14; clone_size: NA; cdr3_aa: CASSMVAGMDEQFF
v_call: TRBV30; cdr3_length: 13; clone_size: NA; cdr3_aa: CAWSLQGIGSYTF
v_call: TRBV15; cdr3_length: 12; clone_size: NA; cdr3_aa: CATSRDRVDYTF
v_call: TRBV9; cdr3_length: 17; clone_size: NA; cdr3_aa: CASSVDGLAGAMREQYF
v_call: TRBV29-1; cdr3_length: 14; clone_size: NA; cdr3_aa: CSVENGQGISEQYF
v_call: TRBV10-3; cdr3_length: 14; clone_size: once; cdr3_aa: CATSHGQGNYGYTF
v_call: TRBV9; cdr3_length: 13; clone_size: NA; cdr3_aa: CASSVAFGREAFF
v_call: TRBV2; cdr3_length: 15; clone_size: NA; cdr3_aa: CASRAGQTSGQPQHF
v_call: TRBV7-9; cdr3_length: 15; clone_size: few; cdr3_aa: CASSLQGGLNQPQHF
v_call: TRBV9; cdr3_length: 14; clone_size: NA; cdr3_aa: CASSVGTTSYEQYF
v_call: TRBV13; cdr3_length: 15; clone_size: NA; cdr3_aa: CASSPETGTDTEAFF
v_call: TRBV18; cdr3_length: 13; clone_size: NA; cdr3_aa: CASWDGMNTEAFF
v_call: TRBV2; cdr3_length: 13; clone_size: NA; cdr3_aa: CASRDSSNQPQHF
v_call: TRBV14; cdr3_length: 17; clone_size: NA; cdr3_aa: CASSQDLLRASGNTIYF
v_call: TRBV7-2; cdr3_length: 13; clone_size: NA; cdr3_aa: CASSKTLPYEQYF
v_call: TRBV7-2; cdr3_length: 15; clone_size: NA; cdr3_aa: CASSLPQGAGQPQHF
v_call: TRBV2; cdr3_length: 14; clone_size: few; cdr3_aa: CASSEGQSNQPQHF
v_call: TRBV2; cdr3_length: 17; clone_size: NA; cdr3_aa: CASSDLSSGGTTGELFF
v_call: TRBV7-8; cdr3_length: 15; clone_size: NA; cdr3_aa: CASSFSQGRVYGYTF